This T cell receptor beta chain was obtained from a study of blood T cell repertoires in COVID-19. The table came from immunoSEQ multiplex PCR; TCRdb's copy has only in-frame clones and leaves some out. The table lists 150,000 or so clones, 82% of them singletons. The germline CDR1 and CDR2 sequences are SGDLS and YYNGEE. The CDR3 consists of 14 residues. Trimming took 3 bases from V and 5 from J, leaving 11 bases between them. Sequenced input: peripheral blood. The V call is TRBV9, the J call TRBJ1-4, with D possibly TRBD1 on 5 matching bases. This TCR was sampled from a woman aged 40 to 50 with COVID-19, enrolled during active disease. Written as DNA, the CDR3 is TGTGCCAGCAGCGCCGCCGGGGGGAATGAAAAACTGTTTTTT. Its translation is CASSAAGGNEKLFF.